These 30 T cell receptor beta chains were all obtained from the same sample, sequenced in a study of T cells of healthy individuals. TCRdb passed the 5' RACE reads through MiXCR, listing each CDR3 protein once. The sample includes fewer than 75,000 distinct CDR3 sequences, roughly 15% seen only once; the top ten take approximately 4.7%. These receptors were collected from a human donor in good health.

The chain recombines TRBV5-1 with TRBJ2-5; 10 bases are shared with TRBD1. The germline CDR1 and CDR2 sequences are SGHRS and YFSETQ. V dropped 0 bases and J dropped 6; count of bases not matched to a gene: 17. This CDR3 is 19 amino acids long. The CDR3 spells CASSLAVASDRGPWKTQYF. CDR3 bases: TGCGCCAGCAGCTTGGCCGTCGCCTCCGACAGGGGGCCATGGAAGACCCAGTACTTC.

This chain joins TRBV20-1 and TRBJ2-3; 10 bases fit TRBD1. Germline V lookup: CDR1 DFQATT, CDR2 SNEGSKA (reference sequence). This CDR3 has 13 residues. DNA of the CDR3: TGCAGCCTTGGGACAGGGGACACAGATACGCAGTATTTT. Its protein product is CSLGTGDTDTQYF.

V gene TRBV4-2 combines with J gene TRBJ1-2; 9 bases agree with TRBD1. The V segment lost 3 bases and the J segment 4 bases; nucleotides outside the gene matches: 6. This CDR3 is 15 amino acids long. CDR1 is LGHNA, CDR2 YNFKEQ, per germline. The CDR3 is CASSQGLDRGYGYTF. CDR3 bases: TGTGCCAGCAGCCAGGGATTGGACAGGGGCTATGGCTACACCTTC.

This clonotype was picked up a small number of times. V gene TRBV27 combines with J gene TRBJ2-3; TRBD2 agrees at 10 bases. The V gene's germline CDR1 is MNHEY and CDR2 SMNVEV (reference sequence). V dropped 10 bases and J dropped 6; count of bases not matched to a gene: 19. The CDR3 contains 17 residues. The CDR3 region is CATNTVGGLADWDTQYF. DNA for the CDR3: TGTGCCACCAACACCGTTGGTGGACTAGCGGATTGGGATACGCAGTATTTT.

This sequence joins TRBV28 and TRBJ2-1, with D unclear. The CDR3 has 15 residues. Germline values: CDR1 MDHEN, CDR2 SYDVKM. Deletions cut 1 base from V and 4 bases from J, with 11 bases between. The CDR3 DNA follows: TGTGCCAGCAGTTTATCGCAGTCCTTTTACAATGAGCAGTTCTTC. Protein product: CASSLSQSFYNEQFF.

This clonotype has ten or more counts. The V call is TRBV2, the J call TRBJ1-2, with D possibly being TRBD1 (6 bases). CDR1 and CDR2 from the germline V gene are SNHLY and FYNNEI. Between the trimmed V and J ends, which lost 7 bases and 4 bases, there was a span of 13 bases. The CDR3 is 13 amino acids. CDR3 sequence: CASTSGQLYGYTF. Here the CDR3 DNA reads TGTGCCAGCACCTCAGGACAGCTCTATGGCTACACCTTC.

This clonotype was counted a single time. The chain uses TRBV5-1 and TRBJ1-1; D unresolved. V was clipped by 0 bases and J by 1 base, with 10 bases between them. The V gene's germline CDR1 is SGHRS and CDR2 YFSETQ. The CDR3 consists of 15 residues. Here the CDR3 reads CASSLVTFSNTEAFF. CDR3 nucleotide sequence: TGCGCCAGCAGCTTGGTGACATTTTCGAACACTGAAGCTTTCTTT. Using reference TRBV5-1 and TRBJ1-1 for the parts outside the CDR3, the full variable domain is KAGVTQTPRYLIKTRGQQVTLSCSPISGHRSVSWYQQTPGQGLQFLFEYFSETQRNKGNFPGRFSGRQFSNSRSEMNVSTLELGDSALYLCASSLVTFSNTEAFFGQGTRLTVV.

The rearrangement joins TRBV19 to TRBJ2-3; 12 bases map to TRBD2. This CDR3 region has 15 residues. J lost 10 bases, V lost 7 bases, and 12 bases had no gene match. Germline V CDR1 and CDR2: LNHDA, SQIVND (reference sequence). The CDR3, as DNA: TGTGCCAGTACCCTGACTAGCGGGGGCGATCATGCGCAGTATTTT. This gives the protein CASTLTSGGDHAQYF.

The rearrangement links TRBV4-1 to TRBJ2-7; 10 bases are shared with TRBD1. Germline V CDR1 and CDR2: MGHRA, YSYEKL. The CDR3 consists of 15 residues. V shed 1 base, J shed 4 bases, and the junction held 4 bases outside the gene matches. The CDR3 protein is CASSQAGTGVYEQYF. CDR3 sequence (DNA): TGCGCCAGCAGCCAAGCCGGGACAGGGGTGTACGAGCAGTACTTC.

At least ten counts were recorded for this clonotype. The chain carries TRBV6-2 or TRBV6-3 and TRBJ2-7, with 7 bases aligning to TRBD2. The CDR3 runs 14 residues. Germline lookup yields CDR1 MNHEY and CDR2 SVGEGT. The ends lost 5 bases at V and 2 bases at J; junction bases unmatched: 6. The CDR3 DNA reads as TGTGCCAGCAGTCTACGCGGGGGTCCCTACGAGCAGTACTTC. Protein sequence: CASSLRGGPYEQYF.

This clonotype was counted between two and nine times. CDR3 bases: TGTGCCAGCCGCCCCAGGGAGAGCACTGAAGCTTTCTTT. Protein: CASRPRESTEAFF. The gene calls are TRBV6-6 and TRBJ1-1, with D perhaps matching TRBD1 (5 bases). Trimming removed 8 bases at V and 4 bases at J, with 14 bases between. CDR1 is MNHNY, CDR2 SVGAGI, per germline (reference sequence). The CDR3 covers 13 residues.

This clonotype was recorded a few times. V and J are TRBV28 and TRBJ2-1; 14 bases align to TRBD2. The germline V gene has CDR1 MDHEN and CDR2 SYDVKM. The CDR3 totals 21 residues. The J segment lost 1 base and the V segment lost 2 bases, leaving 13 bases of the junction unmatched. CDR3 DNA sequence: TGTGCCAGCAGTTTACCGAGACTAGCGGGGGGGCCCCCCCAGTCCTACAATGAGCAGTTCTTC. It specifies CASSLPRLAGGPPQSYNEQFF.

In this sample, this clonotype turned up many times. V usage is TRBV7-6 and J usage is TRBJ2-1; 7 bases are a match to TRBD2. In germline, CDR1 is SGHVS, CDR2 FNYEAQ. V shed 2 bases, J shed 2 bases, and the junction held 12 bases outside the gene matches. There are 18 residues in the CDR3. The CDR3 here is CASSLNPLAGRAYNEQFF. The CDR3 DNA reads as TGTGCCAGCAGCTTAAACCCACTGGCGGGGAGGGCCTACAATGAGCAGTTCTTC.

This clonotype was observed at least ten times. The CDR3 spells CASSHESDYTF. CDR3 nucleotides: TGTGCCAGCAGCCACGAATCGGACTACACCTTC. The J gene is TRBJ1-2, the V gene TRBV7-9; D is unclear. The CDR3 runs to 11 residues. Trimming removed 5 bases at V and 10 bases at J, with 11 bases between. The V gene's germline CDR1 is SEHNR and CDR2 FQNEAQ (reference sequence).

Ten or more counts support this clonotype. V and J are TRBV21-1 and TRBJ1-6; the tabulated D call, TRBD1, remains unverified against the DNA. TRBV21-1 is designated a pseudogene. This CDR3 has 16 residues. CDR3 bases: TGTGCCAGCAGCAGACCACAGGGGTTTTATAATTCACCCCTCCACTTT. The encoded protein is CASSRPQGFYNSPLHF.

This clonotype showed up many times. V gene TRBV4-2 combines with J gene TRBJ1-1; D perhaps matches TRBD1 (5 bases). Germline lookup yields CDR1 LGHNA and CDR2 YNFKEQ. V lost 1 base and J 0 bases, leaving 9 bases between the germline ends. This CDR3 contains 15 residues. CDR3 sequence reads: CASSQGRGVNTEAFF. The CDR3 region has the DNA TGTGCCAGCAGCCAAGGACGGGGGGTGAACACTGAAGCTTTCTTT.

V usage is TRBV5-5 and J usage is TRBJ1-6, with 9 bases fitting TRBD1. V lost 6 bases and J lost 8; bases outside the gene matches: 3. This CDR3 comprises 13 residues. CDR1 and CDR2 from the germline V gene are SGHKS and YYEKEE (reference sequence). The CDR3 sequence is CASNGQGYSPLHF. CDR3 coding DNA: TGTGCCAGCAACGGACAGGGGTATTCACCCCTCCACTTT.

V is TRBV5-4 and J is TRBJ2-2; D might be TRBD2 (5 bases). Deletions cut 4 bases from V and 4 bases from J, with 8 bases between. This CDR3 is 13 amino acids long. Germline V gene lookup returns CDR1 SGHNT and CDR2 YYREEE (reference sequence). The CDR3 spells CASSTTSTGELFF. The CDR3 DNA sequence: TGTGCCAGCAGCACCACTAGCACCGGGGAGCTGTTTTTT.

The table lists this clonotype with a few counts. This chain's CDR3 is CASSQGSDYGDQPQHF. The DNA of the CDR3 is TGCGCCAGCAGCCAAGGGAGTGACTATGGTGATCAGCCCCAGCATTTT. The rearrangement links TRBV4-1 to TRBJ1-5; D not certain. V dropped 1 base and J dropped 5 bases, with 15 bases sitting between them. The CDR3 is made up of 16 amino acids. Germline CDR1 is MGHRA and CDR2 is YSYEKL.

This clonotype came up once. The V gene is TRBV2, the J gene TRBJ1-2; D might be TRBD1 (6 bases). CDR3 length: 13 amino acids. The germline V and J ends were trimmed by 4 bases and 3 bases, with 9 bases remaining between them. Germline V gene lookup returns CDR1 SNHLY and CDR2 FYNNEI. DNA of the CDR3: TGTGCCAGCAGTGGGGGGCCCGACTATGGCTACACCTTC. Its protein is CASSGGPDYGYTF.

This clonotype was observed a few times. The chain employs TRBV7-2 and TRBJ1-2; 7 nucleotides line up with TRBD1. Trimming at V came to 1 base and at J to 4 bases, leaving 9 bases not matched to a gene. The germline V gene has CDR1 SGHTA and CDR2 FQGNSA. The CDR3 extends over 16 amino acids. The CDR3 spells CASSLEGQRVSYGYTF. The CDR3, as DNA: TGTGCCAGCAGCTTAGAGGGACAGAGGGTCTCCTATGGCTACACCTTC.

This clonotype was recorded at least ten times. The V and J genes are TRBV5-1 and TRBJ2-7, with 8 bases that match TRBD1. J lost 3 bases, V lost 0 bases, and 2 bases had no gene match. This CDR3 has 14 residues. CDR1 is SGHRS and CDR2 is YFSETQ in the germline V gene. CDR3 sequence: CASSLVTGDYEQYF. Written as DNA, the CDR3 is TGCGCCAGCAGCTTGGTGACAGGGGACTACGAGCAGTACTTC.

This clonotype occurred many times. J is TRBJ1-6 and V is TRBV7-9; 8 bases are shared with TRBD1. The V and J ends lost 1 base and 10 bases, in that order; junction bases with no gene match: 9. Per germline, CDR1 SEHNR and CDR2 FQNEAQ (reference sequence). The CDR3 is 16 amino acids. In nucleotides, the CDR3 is TGTGCCAGCAGCTTAGGCGGCGCGTCAGGGGGCTCACCCCTCCACTTT. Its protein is CASSLGGASGGSPLHF.

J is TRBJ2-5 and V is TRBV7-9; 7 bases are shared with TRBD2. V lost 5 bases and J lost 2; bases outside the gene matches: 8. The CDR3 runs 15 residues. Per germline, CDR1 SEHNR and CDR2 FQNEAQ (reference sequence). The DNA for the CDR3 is TGTGCCAGCAGCCTCGAGCGGGAACCTCAAGAGACCCAGTACTTC. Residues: CASSLEREPQETQYF.

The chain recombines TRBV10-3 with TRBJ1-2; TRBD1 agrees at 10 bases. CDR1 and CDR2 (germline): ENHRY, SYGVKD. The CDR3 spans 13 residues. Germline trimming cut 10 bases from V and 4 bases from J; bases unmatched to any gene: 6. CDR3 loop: CATGTGAIYGYTF. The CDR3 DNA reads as TGTGCCACCGGGACAGGGGCGATCTATGGCTACACCTTC.

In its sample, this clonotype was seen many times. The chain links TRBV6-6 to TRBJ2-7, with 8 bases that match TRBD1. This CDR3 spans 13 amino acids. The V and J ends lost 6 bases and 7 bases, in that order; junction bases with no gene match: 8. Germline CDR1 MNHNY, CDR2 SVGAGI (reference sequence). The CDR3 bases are TGTGCCAGCAGGTTACAGGGGGTACGGGAGCAGTACTTC. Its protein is CASRLQGVREQYF.

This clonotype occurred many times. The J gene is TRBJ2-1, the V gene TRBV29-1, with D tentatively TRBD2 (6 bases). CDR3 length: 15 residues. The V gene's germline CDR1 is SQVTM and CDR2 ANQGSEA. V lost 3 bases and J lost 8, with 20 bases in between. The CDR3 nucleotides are TGCAGCGTTGATGCTTTCGGGAGAGGGTGGCATGAGCAGTTCTTC. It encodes CSVDAFGRGWHEQFF.

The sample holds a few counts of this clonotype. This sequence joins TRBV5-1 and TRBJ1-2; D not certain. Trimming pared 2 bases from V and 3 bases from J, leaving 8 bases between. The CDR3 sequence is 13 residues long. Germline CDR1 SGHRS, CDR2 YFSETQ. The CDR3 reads CASSFGADYGYTF. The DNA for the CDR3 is TGCGCCAGCAGCTTCGGAGCGGACTATGGCTACACCTTC.

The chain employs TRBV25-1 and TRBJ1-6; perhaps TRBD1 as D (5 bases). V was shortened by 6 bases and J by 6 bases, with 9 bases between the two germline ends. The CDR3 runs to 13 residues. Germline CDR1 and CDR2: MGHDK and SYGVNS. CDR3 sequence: CASSRGPNSPLHF. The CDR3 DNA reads TGTGCCAGCAGCCGGGGCCCTAATTCACCCCTCCACTTT.

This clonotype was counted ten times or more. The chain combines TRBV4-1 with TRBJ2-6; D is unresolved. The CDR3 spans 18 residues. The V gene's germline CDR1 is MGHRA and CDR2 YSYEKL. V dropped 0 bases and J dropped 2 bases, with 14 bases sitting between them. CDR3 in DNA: TGCGCCAGCAGCCAAGATAGTCCGTCCGCGCCTGGGGCCAACGTCCTGACTTTC. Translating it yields CASSQDSPSAPGANVLTF.